The 8 T cell receptor beta chains below were found in one sample sequenced in a study of cytomegalovirus exposure and HLA in healthy donors. With 60 Vbeta and 13 Jbeta primers, the PCR was carried out. The repertoire was sequenced with immunoSEQ multiplex PCR; TCRdb's copy has only in-frame clones and lacks some. Counted here are some 190,000 clones, around four fifths occurring once; the ten biggest clones make up approximately 1.2%. The source material was PBMCs. All receptors come from a boy aged 2 to 9 in good health and CMV-seronegative.

This rearrangement joins TRBV11-2 to TRBJ2-5; 8 bases agree with TRBD2. This CDR3 contains 15 residues. Germline values: CDR1 SGHAT, CDR2 FQNNGV. V was pared by 1 base and J by 5 bases, with 6 bases of the junction left unmatched. The CDR3: CASSLAGGATETQYF. The CDR3 bases are TGTGCCAGCAGCTTAGCCGGGGGGGCTACGGAGACCCAGTACTTC.

This chain joins TRBV7-2 and TRBJ1-3, with 10 positions matching TRBD1. The junction had 8 bases not matched to a gene; V was cut back by 5 bases and J by 4 bases. The V gene's germline CDR1 is SGHTA and CDR2 FQGNSA. The CDR3 is 16 residues long. CDR3 sequence reads: CASSTRQGASGNTIYF. In nucleotides, the CDR3 is TGTGCCAGCAGCACTAGACAGGGGGCATCGGGAAACACCATATATTTT.

This clone was observed a few times. The CDR3 nucleotides are TGTGCCAGCAGCGTAGCTGGTAGGGGGGAGGGCTCCTACAATGAGCAGTTCTTC. It yields the protein CASSVAGRGEGSYNEQFF. The chain is built from TRBV9 and TRBJ2-1; tentatively, D is TRBD2 (7 bases). The CDR3 length is 18 residues. Trimming cost V 0 bases and J 0 bases, with 16 bases left between them. Germline V lookup: CDR1 SGDLS, CDR2 YYNGEE.

This clone was observed once. The CDR3 DNA reads as TGTGCTAGTGGTTTGGTACCAGGGGCCGATGAGCAGTTCTTC. Translation: CASGLVPGADEQFF. The gene calls are TRBV12-5 and TRBJ2-1; a possible D gene is TRBD1 (6 bases). V dropped 0 bases and J dropped 8 bases, with 11 bases sitting between them. The CDR3 consists of 14 residues. Germline V lookup: CDR1 LGHNT, CDR2 FRNRAP.

J is TRBJ1-2 and V is TRBV5-1; unclear D gene. The CDR3 runs to 14 residues. Trimming took 0 bases from V and 0 from J, leaving 6 bases between them. CDR1 is SGHRS, CDR2 YFSETQ, per germline. CDR3 nucleotides: TGCGCCAGCAGCTTGGACGGAGCTAACTATGGCTACACCTTC. Translated: CASSLDGANYGYTF.

The CDR3 coding sequence is TGTGCCAGCAGCTTATCTAGTCGGGGGGGCCGTAATGAGCAGTTCTTC. This encodes CASSLSSRGGRNEQFF. The J gene is TRBJ2-1, the V gene TRBV7-2; 8 nucleotides agree with TRBD2. Germline lookup yields CDR1 SGHTA and CDR2 FQGNSA. CDR3 length equals 16 residues. V dropped 2 bases and J dropped 7; count of bases not matched to a gene: 10.

The chain couples TRBV30 to TRBJ2-1, with TRBD2 matching 8 bases. Per the germline V gene, CDR1 is GTSNPN and CDR2 is SVGIG (reference sequence). The CDR3 consists of 14 residues. V shed 7 bases, J shed 5 bases, and the junction held 10 bases outside the gene matches. The DNA for the CDR3 is TGTGCCTTTGAAGGGGGACTAGGGGACAATGAGCAGTTCTTC. This translates into CAFEGGLGDNEQFF. The whole variable domain, remainder taken from reference TRBV30 and TRBJ2-1, is SQTIHQWPATLVQPVGSPLSLECTVEGTSNPNLYWYRQAAGRGLQLLFYSVGIGQISSEVPQNLSASRPQDRQFILSSKKLLLSDSGFYLCAFEGGLGDNEQFFGPGTRLTVL.

The chain combines TRBV29-1 with TRBJ1-3; D perhaps matches TRBD1 (6 bases). Germline V CDR1 and CDR2: SQVTM, ANQGSEA. The ends were cut back, 4 bases at V and 3 bases at J, with 19 bases in the middle. This CDR3 is built from 16 residues. The CDR3 DNA follows: TGCAGCGTTGTCCGGTCGGGGGGCGTAGATGGAAACACCATATATTTT. This gives the protein CSVVRSGGVDGNTIYF.